This TCR beta chain is from a study of control samples from healthy donors and cancer patients. Measured with immunoSEQ multiplex PCR; TCRdb has only the in-frame clones, and not every one. This table has approximately 150,000 clones, 88% appearing once. This receptor was obtained from a man aged 18 to 30 in good health. The source material was blood.

CDR3 coding DNA: TGCGCCAGCAGCCAAGGGGGGGTTTGGACCAAAAACATTCAGTACTTC. Its protein product is CASSQGGVWTKNIQYF. V and J are TRBV4-1 and TRBJ2-4, with D perhaps matching TRBD2 (6 bases). Germline CDR1 reads MGHRA; CDR2 reads YSYEKL. The CDR3 has 16 residues. V was shortened by 1 base and J by 2 bases, with 12 bases between the two germline ends.